This T cell receptor beta chain was captured by sequencing in a study of blood T cell repertoires in COVID-19. Study-level background: Whether acute or convalescent, the COVID-19 samples came from the United States, Italy and Spain. Sources were T cells, B-cell-depleted T cells, or PBMCs; the material itself was cDNA or gDNA.

The CDR3 extends over 12 amino acids. V gave up 2 bases and J gave up 9 bases, with 8 bases separating them. In the original analysis: Amplification from reference gene primers served as the basis for estimated nucleated cell counts. Assay: immunoSEQ multiplex PCR; the TCRdb copy retains only in-frame clones and omits some. D and trimming come from the DNA, and the V and J calls and clone size come from that table. The sample includes approximately 300,000 clones, roughly 84% seen only once; the top ten take 1%. Sequencing was done on a sample of peripheral blood. The chain carries TRBV12-3 or TRBV12-4 and TRBJ1-5; D may be TRBD1 (6 bases). This receptor was obtained from a man aged 50 to 59 with active or convalescent COVID-19. In DNA, the CDR3 is TGTGCCAGCAGTTTATCGGACAGGCCCCAGCATTTT. Protein sequence: CASSLSDRPQHF.